Listed below are T cell receptor beta chains from one sample, sequenced in a study of blood T cell repertoires in COVID-19. Measured with immunoSEQ multiplex PCR; TCRdb has only the in-frame clones, and not every one. Among hundreds of thousands of clones listed, approximately 90% were seen once. Sequencing used peripheral blood. The source of these receptors is a man aged 18-30 years with active or convalescent COVID-19. Each CDR3 is given with its conserved first and last residue. D genes are given only for firm matches. Some rows mark clone size as missing; the rest say once, few, many or name a class of expanded clone.

D	V	size	length	J	DNA	CDR3
TRBD1	TRBV7-9	.	16	TRBJ2-2	TGTGCCAGCAGCTTCGGGACAGGGATGAACACCGGGGAGCTGTTTTTT	CASSFGTGMNTGELFF
TRBD1	TRBV5-4	.	16	TRBJ2-3	TGTGCCAGCAGCGGAACCGGGACAGGGGGCTCAGATACGCAGTATTTT	CASSGTGTGGSDTQYF
.	TRBV6-6	few	14	TRBJ1-1	TGTGCCAGCAGTCGAGAAGAAAGCTACACTGAAGCTTTCTTT	CASSREESYTEAFF
TRBD1	TRBV28	.	13	TRBJ2-3	TGTGCCAGCAGTAAACAGGGGGCAGATACGCAGTATTTT	CASSKQGADTQYF
.	TRBV27	.	12	TRBJ2-7	TGTGCCAGCAGCCACGCGGGTTCCGAGCAGTACTTC	CASSHAGSEQYF
.	TRBV25-1	.	15	TRBJ1-6	TGTGCCAGCAGTGGATTGTCCGGGGAGAATTCACCCCTCCACTTT	CASSGLSGENSPLHF
TRBD2	TRBV29-1	once	16	TRBJ2-7	TGCAGCGTTGAGGGACTAGCGGGAGGTCTCTCCTACGAGCAGTACTTC	CSVEGLAGGLSYEQYF
TRBD1	TRBV19	.	15	TRBJ1-1	TGTGCCAGTAGTATTCGTGGACAGGGGGCTACTGAAGCTTTCTTT	CASSIRGQGATEAFF
TRBD2	TRBV6-2/TRBV6-3	.	20	TRBJ2-1	TGTGCCAGCAGTTACTCGAGTGGAGCGGGGGGGCCAATCACCTACAATGAGCAGTTCTTC	CASSYSSGAGGPITYNEQFF
TRBD1	TRBV7-2	.	15	TRBJ2-1	TGTGCCAGCAGCTTTGACAGGGGGTGGTCCAATGAGCAGTTCTTC	CASSFDRGWSNEQFF
TRBD1	TRBV28	.	16	TRBJ1-2	TGTGCCAGCAGTTTTCAGGGGGCGCTTGGTAACTATGGCTACACCTTC	CASSFQGALGNYGYTF
.	TRBV19	once	15	TRBJ2-1	TGTGCCAGTAGTATTCAGGGGCATAAGAACAATGAGCAGTTCTTC	CASSIQGHKNNEQFF
TRBD1	TRBV9	.	15	TRBJ2-2	TGTGCCAGCAGCGCAGGACAGGGGCCCACCGGGGAGCTGTTTTTT	CASSAGQGPTGELFF
.	TRBV18	.	18	TRBJ1-2	TGTGCCAGCTCACCCTTCGGGGGGACCAGGTCTTCTAACTATGGCTACACCTTC	CASSPFGGTRSSNYGYTF
.	TRBV24-1	few	15	TRBJ2-3	TGTGCCACCAGTGGAAGACAGATTAGCACAGATACGCAGTATTTT	CATSGRQISTDTQYF
TRBD1	TRBV7-2	.	17	TRBJ1-6	TGTGCCAGCAGCCCCCGGGACAGGGGCCGACAAAATTCACCCCTCCACTTT	CASSPRDRGRQNSPLHF
.	TRBV10-2	.	14	TRBJ2-5	TGCGCCAGCAGTATACTGACACCAATGGAGACCCAGTACTTC	CASSILTPMETQYF
.	TRBV7-9	.	18	TRBJ1-5	TGTGCCAGCAGCTTACATGCGGGAACCGGCAGTAGCAATCAGCCCCAGCATTTT	CASSLHAGTGSSNQPQHF
.	TRBV7-9	.	14	TRBJ2-3	TGTGCCAGCGGGGAAAGGGGAATCACAGATACGCAGTATTTT	CASGERGITDTQYF
TRBD2	TRBV9	.	16	TRBJ2-1	TGTGCCAGCAGCCCCGTATCGGCGGGGGGAAACAATGAGCAGTTCTTC	CASSPVSAGGNNEQFF
.	TRBV7-9	.	17	TRBJ1-5	TGTGCCAGCAGCTTAGTTGGGGGCCTGGGCCTCAATCAGCCCCAGCATTTT	CASSLVGGLGLNQPQHF
.	TRBV7-2	.	17	TRBJ2-1	TGTGCCAGCAGCTTAGGGGGTGGGGGCCAAATTACAAATGAGCAGTTCTTC	CASSLGGGGQITNEQFF
TRBD1	TRBV2	.	13	TRBJ1-2	TGTGCCAGCAAGAAAGACAGGGAAGATGGCTACACCTTC	CASKKDREDGYTF
TRBD2	TRBV7-9	.	14	TRBJ2-7	TGTGCCAGCAGCCTCGGACTAGCGGGTTACGAGCAGTACTTC	CASSLGLAGYEQYF
.	TRBV7-2	.	15	TRBJ2-3	TGTGCCAGCAGCTTGACTTCGGGGTTCACAGATACGCAGTATTTT	CASSLTSGFTDTQYF
.	TRBV5-1	.	13	TRBJ2-7	TGCGCCAGCAGCTTGGCCACGACTTACGAGCAGTACTTC	CASSLATTYEQYF
TRBD1	TRBV4-2	.	15	TRBJ1-5	TGTGCCAGCAGCCGATATGACAGGGGAGGTCAGCCCCAGCATTTT	CASSRYDRGGQPQHF
TRBD1	TRBV6-5	.	16	TRBJ1-4	TGTGCCAGCAGTTACTCGGGGACAGGGGGCGGGGAAAAACTGTTTTTT	CASSYSGTGGGEKLFF
.	TRBV7-6	.	14	TRBJ2-5	TGTGCCAGCAGCTTGAGACAATACCAAGAGACCCAGTACTTC	CASSLRQYQETQYF
TRBD1	TRBV19	few	17	TRBJ1-5	TGTGCCAGTAGTATGGAGGGGACAGTCGCCTGGTATCAGCCCCAGCATTTT	CASSMEGTVAWYQPQHF
TRBD1	TRBV10-3	.	15	TRBJ1-2	TGTGCCATCACCGACAGGCAGGGGGTTATTAATGGCTACACCTTC	CAITDRQGVINGYTF
.	TRBV6-1	.	14	TRBJ2-7	TGTGCCAGCAGTGAAAGGGGGAACTCCTACGAGCAGTACTTC	CASSERGNSYEQYF
TRBD1	TRBV6-5	few	15	TRBJ1-5	TGTGCCAGCGAGTGGGGGACAGATAGCAATCAGCCCCAGCATTTT	CASEWGTDSNQPQHF
TRBD2	TRBV6-5	.	15	TRBJ2-2	TGTGCCAGCAGTTATGCAGCGGGGCCGGGCGGGGAGCTGTTTTTT	CASSYAAGPGGELFF
TRBD1	TRBV2	.	15	TRBJ1-2	TGTGCCAGCAGTATTGACAGGGGAAGGACGTATGGCTACACCTTC	CASSIDRGRTYGYTF
TRBD2	TRBV9	.	15	TRBJ2-3	TGTGCCAGCAGCGGTAGCGGGATATTAACAGATACGCAGTATTTT	CASSGSGILTDTQYF
TRBD1	TRBV28	.	18	TRBJ1-3	TGTGCCAGCGCCGACCGGGACAGGGCGTCTCTTCGCGGAAACACCATATATTTT	CASADRDRASLRGNTIYF
TRBD2	TRBV5-1	once	16	TRBJ2-7	TGCGCCAGCAGCTTCGGGGAGCGGGGGGGCATCTACGAGCAGTACTTC	CASSFGERGGIYEQYF
.	TRBV6-2/TRBV6-3	.	12	TRBJ1-1	TGTGCCAGCAGTTACAGGGGATACGAAGCTTTCTTT	CASSYRGYEAFF
TRBD1	TRBV19	.	14	TRBJ2-1	TGTGCCAGTAGTCCACAGGGGACCTACAATGAGCAGTTCTTC	CASSPQGTYNEQFF
.	TRBV27	.	13	TRBJ1-1	TGTGCCAGCAGTCAACATATGAACACTGAAGCTTTCTTT	CASSQHMNTEAFF
.	TRBV4-3	.	14	TRBJ2-3	TGCGCCAGCAGCCATCCTTCAGGGCAAGATACGCAGTATTTT	CASSHPSGQDTQYF
TRBD2	TRBV15	.	17	TRBJ2-2	TGTGCCACCGAGGACTCTAGCGGGAGGACGAACACCGGGGAGCTGTTTTTT	CATEDSSGRTNTGELFF
TRBD2	TRBV3-1/TRBV3-2	.	16	TRBJ2-3	TGTGCCAGCAGCCGCCTTAGCGGGGGGAGCACAGATACGCAGTATTTT	CASSRLSGGSTDTQYF
TRBD1	TRBV6-5	once	13	TRBJ2-5	TGTGCCAGCAGTACGCGACAGGGGGAGACCCAGTACTTC	CASSTRQGETQYF
TRBD1	TRBV6-4	few	14	TRBJ1-1	TGTGCCAGACAGGGGGCGGTTAAGAACACTGAAGCTTTCTTT	CARQGAVKNTEAFF
.	TRBV27	.	14	TRBJ1-3	TGTGCCAGCAGTTCTAGGATCTCGGGAAACACCATATATTTT	CASSSRISGNTIYF
.	TRBV18	.	14	TRBJ1-2	TGTGCCAGCTCACCTGGTGCAGGGGCCTATGGCTACACCTTC	CASSPGAGAYGYTF
TRBD2	TRBV11-2	.	15	TRBJ2-3	TGTGCCAGCAGCTTCGGTAGCGGGAACACAGATACGCAGTATTTT	CASSFGSGNTDTQYF
.	TRBV19	.	11	TRBJ1-4	TGTGCCAGTAGTCTCTATGAAAAACTGTTTTTT	CASSLYEKLFF
TRBD1	TRBV29-1	.	12	TRBJ1-1	TGCAGCGTGAAATCACAGGGGACTGAAGCTTTCTTT	CSVKSQGTEAFF
TRBD2	TRBV2	.	16	TRBJ2-3	TGTGCCAGCAGTTTCCTAGCGGGAGGCTCCACAGATACGCAGTATTTT	CASSFLAGGSTDTQYF
TRBD2	TRBV4-1	once	16	TRBJ2-2	TGCGCCAGCAGCCGGACTAGCGGGGGAGAGGCCGGGGAGCTGTTTTTT	CASSRTSGGEAGELFF